This T cell receptor beta chain was captured by sequencing in a study of cytomegalovirus exposure and HLA in healthy donors. Remarks on this clone: Its antigen remains unidentified.

Germline V CDR1 and CDR2: MNHNS, SASEGT. The J segment lost 2 bases and the V segment lost 5 bases, leaving 9 bases of the junction unmatched. This CDR3 region has 15 residues. Findings and caveats of the study: Reportedly, cytomegalovirus status was diagnosed with high sensitivity and specificity. The study designated 164 TCR beta chains cytomegalovirus-associated.

The method was immunoSEQ multiplex PCR; TCRdb's version includes in-frame clones alone and lacks a portion of them. The repertoire consists of about 170,000 clones, with around nine tenths occurring once and the leading ten covering 1.4%. The donors were part of the validation cohort, which consisted of roughly 120 subjects and was separate from the first cohort of 666 subjects. The rearrangement links TRBV6-1 to TRBJ2-7, with TRBD1 matching over 7 bases. This TCR was sampled from a woman in her 30s in good health and CMV-seronegative. The sequenced material came from PBMCs. The CDR3 region is CASSLTGTETYEQYF. The CDR3, as DNA: TGTGCCAGCAGTTTGACCGGGACAGAGACCTACGAGCAGTACTTC.